A selection of T cell receptor beta chains follows, all from one sample in a study of OX40 agonist ivuxolimab in advanced cancers. Clones were read by immunoSEQ multiplex PCR, and TCRdb kept only the in-frame ones, dropping some. The sample lists over 70,000 clones, approximately 90% seen once, with approximately 0.5% in the top ten. The sample in question was CD4+ or CD8+ T cells sorted from blood, obtained in a trial of the OX40 agonist ivuxolimab. Receptor source: an adult with an advanced solid tumor such as melanoma, head and neck, liver or kidney cancer. CDR3s include the opening cysteine and the closing phenylalanine or tryptophan. The D gene is left open where the match is weak. Some rows mark clone size as missing; the rest say once, few, many or name a class of expanded clone.

TRBJ2-7	TRBV30	NA	TRBD2	TGTGCCTGGAGGACGGGACTAGCGGGAGCCTACGAGCAGTACTTC	CAWRTGLAGAYEQYF
TRBJ2-6	TRBV21-1	NA	NA	TGTGCCAGCAGCTCCGAGACGAGCTCTGGGGCCAACGTCCTGACTTTC	CASSSETSSGANVLTF
TRBJ1-1	TRBV12-5	NA	NA	TGTGCTAGTGGTTCCACCTCCCGACCGAGGAGGGGCACTGAAGCTTTCTTT	CASGSTSRPRRGTEAFF
TRBJ1-2	TRBV5-1	NA	NA	TGCGCCAGCAGCTTAATCGTTGAGGGCGGCTACACCTTC	CASSLIVEGGYTF
TRBJ2-7	TRBV10-2	NA	TRBD2	TGCGCCAGCAGCGCCCGGACTAGCGGGCACGCTTTACTCTACGAGCAGTACTTC	CASSARTSGHALLYEQYF
TRBJ2-7	TRBV5-1	once	TRBD2	TGCGCCAGCAGCCCGGGACTAGCGGGAGTTGAGCAGTACTTC	CASSPGLAGVEQYF
TRBJ2-1	TRBV10-3	NA	NA	TGTGCCAGCATACCCAGGGAGAACTACAATGAGCAGTTCTTC	CASIPRENYNEQFF
TRBJ2-1	TRBV14	NA	NA	TGTGCCAGCAGCCGCGGACCGGAGCAGTTCTTC	CASSRGPEQFF
TRBJ1-2	TRBV11-3	NA	TRBD1	TGTGCCAGCAGCTACGGACAGGGGAAGGATGGCTACACCTTC	CASSYGQGKDGYTF
TRBJ1-4	TRBV7-9	NA	TRBD1	TGTGCCAGCAGCCCGGGACAGGTTAATGAAAAACTGTTTTTT	CASSPGQVNEKLFF
TRBJ2-7	TRBV9	NA	NA	TGTGCCAGCAGCGCGGGGTGGGGCGGATACTACGAGCAGTACTTC	CASSAGWGGYYEQYF
TRBJ2-3	TRBV28	NA	TRBD2	TGTGCCAGCAGAGATCTAGCGGGAAGGGCAGATACGCAGTATTTT	CASRDLAGRADTQYF
TRBJ2-7	TRBV9	once	NA	TGTGCCAGCAGCCCCCAACACGGGACGAACGAGCAGTACTTC	CASSPQHGTNEQYF
TRBJ2-7	TRBV19	NA	NA	TGTGCCAGCCACCCGACTGGCAGCTCCTACGAGCAGTACTTC	CASHPTGSSYEQYF
TRBJ2-3	TRBV5-4	NA	NA	TGTGCCAGCAGCCAGGGGATATTGGGGGAGCAGTATTTT	CASSQGILGEQYF
TRBJ2-7	TRBV5-4	NA	NA	TGTGCCAGCAGCTTGGTAGCGACCTACGAGCAGTACTTC	CASSLVATYEQYF
TRBJ1-1	TRBV28	NA	NA	TGTGCCAGCAGTTTAGGAGGCATGAACACTGAAGCTTTCTTT	CASSLGGMNTEAFF
TRBJ2-7	TRBV10-3	NA	TRBD1	TGTGCCATCAGTGAGTCGCAGGGGGCGTTAGACGAGCAGTACTTC	CAISESQGALDEQYF
TRBJ2-7	TRBV6-6	NA	NA	TGTGCCAGCAAGCGTGGGGACTCCTACGAGCAGTACTTC	CASKRGDSYEQYF
TRBJ2-1	TRBV6-6	NA	NA	TGTGCCAGCAGCTCTTACGGGGGACAGCAGTTCTTC	CASSSYGGQQFF
TRBJ2-5	TRBV5-1	NA	NA	TGCGCCAGCAGCCACACAGGGCGGGGAGAGACCCAGTACTTC	CASSHTGRGETQYF
TRBJ2-2	TRBV6-1	NA	TRBD2	TGTGCCAGCAGTGAAATACCCGGACCCCGCGGGGGCGGGGAGCTGTTTTTT	CASSEIPGPRGGGELFF
TRBJ2-3	TRBV30	once	NA	TGTGCCTGGAGTGTACCGGCGGGACACACAGATACGCAGTATTTT	CAWSVPAGHTDTQYF
TRBJ2-7	TRBV5-1	NA	NA	TGCGCCAGCAGCTTGTTACAGGGTACTCACGAGCAGTACTTC	CASSLLQGTHEQYF
TRBJ1-3	TRBV6-5	NA	TRBD1	TGTGCCAGCAGTAAGGGACAGACTGGAAACACCATATATTTT	CASSKGQTGNTIYF
TRBJ2-7	TRBV30	NA	TRBD1	TGTGCCTGGAGTGTATTGTGGGTAGGGGGACAGGGGGCCTACGAGCAGTACTTC	CAWSVLWVGGQGAYEQYF
TRBJ2-5	TRBV9	once	NA	TGTGCCAGCAGCCGCCCGGGACTAGAGACCCAGTACTTC	CASSRPGLETQYF
TRBJ1-4	TRBV28	NA	NA	TGTGCCAGCAGTTTACCTGTCGGAACTAATGAAAAACTGTTTTTT	CASSLPVGTNEKLFF
TRBJ2-5	TRBV7-9	once	NA	TGTGCCAGCAGCTTAGCCGCCCAAGAGACCCAGTACTTC	CASSLAAQETQYF
TRBJ2-2	TRBV2	NA	TRBD2	TGTGCCAGCAAACTAGCGGGAGGGAACGGGGAGCTGTTTTTT	CASKLAGGNGELFF
TRBJ2-7	TRBV27	NA	NA	TGTGCCAGCAATTCGGTGGCGGGACCCTACGAGCAGTACTTC	CASNSVAGPYEQYF
TRBJ1-6	TRBV6-5	NA	NA	TGTGCCAGCAGCCGGACACCGAATAATTCACCCCTCCACTTT	CASSRTPNNSPLHF
TRBJ2-7	TRBV6-1	few	NA	TGTGCCACCCAGGGCTACGAGCAGTACTTC	CATQGYEQYF
TRBJ2-7	TRBV6-1	NA	NA	TGTGCCAGCAGTGTTTCCGGGTCCCTCTACGAGCAGTACTTC	CASSVSGSLYEQYF
TRBJ1-1	TRBV19	NA	NA	TGTGCCAGTAGTTATGCCGGGTCAAAACTTAGGGATACTGAAGCTTTCTTT	CASSYAGSKLRDTEAFF
TRBJ2-2	TRBV10-1	NA	NA	TGCGCCAGCAGTGAAGTGTTCGGCGGGGAGCTGTTTTTT	CASSEVFGGELFF
TRBJ1-5	TRBV30	few	NA	TGTGCCTGGTCGGGGACCTACAATCAGCCCCAGCATTTT	CAWSGTYNQPQHF
TRBJ2-3	TRBV28	NA	TRBD2	TGTGCCAGCAGTTCGACTAGCGGGAGAGGTGCAGATACGCAGTATTTT	CASSSTSGRGADTQYF
TRBJ2-3	TRBV5-1	NA	NA	TGCGCCAGCAGCCCCGTTGAATGGGGCACAGATACGCAGTATTTT	CASSPVEWGTDTQYF
TRBJ2-3	TRBV10-1	NA	NA	TGCGCCAGCAGTGACCCGGACACAGATACGCAGTATTTT	CASSDPDTDTQYF
TRBJ1-1	TRBV18	NA	NA	TGTGCCAGCTCACCAGCAGGGCGAACTGAAGCTTTCTTT	CASSPAGRTEAFF
TRBJ2-2	TRBV23-1	NA	NA	TGCGCCAGCAGTCAAGCCTTCCCTCATAGGGGGGGTGACACCGGGGAGCTGTTTTTT	CASSQAFPHRGGDTGELFF
TRBJ2-1	TRBV4-2	NA	NA	TGTGCCAGCAGCCAAGGCCCCAGGTGGGGTGAGCAGTTCTTC	CASSQGPRWGEQFF
TRBJ1-2	TRBV5-4	NA	TRBD1	TGTGCCAGCAGCTCTACGGGACAGGGGGCGGTTGGCTACACCTTC	CASSSTGQGAVGYTF